Many counts were recorded for the clone carrying this T cell receptor (beta chain). The antigen is not known. Trimming removed 4 bases at V and 8 bases at J, with 17 bases between. The CDR3 is 14 amino acids. The study excluded patients with uncontrolled infection, other autoimmune disease, pregnancy or lactation. The data derive from a study of T cells in Graves' hyperthyroidism and ophthalmopathy. From RNA transcripts, TCR beta CDR3 regions were amplified. HTBI primers were used for first-round RT-PCR of the TCR CDR3. TCRdb recomputed calls from the multiplex PCR reads with MiXCR, one row per CDR3 protein. The data contain some 570,000 distinct CDR3 sequences, 17% of them singletons. Whole-study results and caveats: Blood also contained most expanded thyroid clonotypes above 0.001.

The TCR sequence derives from a woman aged 18 to 35 with Graves' ophthalmopathy. The rearrangement links TRBV12-3 or TRBV12-4 to TRBJ1-1; tentatively, D is TRBD1 (6 bases). Sequencing input: blood. The DNA for the CDR3 is TGTGCCAGCAGTTCGGACAGCCGGATAGTGGAAGCTTTCTTT. It translates to CASSSDSRIVEAFF.